The rows below give T cell receptor beta chains drawn from one sample of a study of cytomegalovirus exposure and HLA in healthy donors. Sequenced by immunoSEQ multiplex PCR; TCRdb stores in-frame clones only, minus some. The table records some 100,000 clones, around 75% of them present only once. The sequencing input was PBMCs. These receptors were collected from a male donor in good health and CMV-seropositive. The CDR3 runs from the conserved cysteine through the conserved F or W. The D gene is left open where the match is weak. Clone size, where shown, is once, few, many, or a class for clones that have expanded.

size	D	V	J	DNA	CDR3
-	TRBD2	TRBV4-2	TRBJ2-1	TGTGCCAGCAGCCAAGATACGGGACTAGCGGGGGGGTACAATGAGCAGTTCTTC	CASSQDTGLAGGYNEQFF
once	TRBD1	TRBV30	TRBJ1-2	TGTGCCTGGAGTCTCCAGGGGGCGGGTGGCTACACCTTC	CAWSLQGAGGYTF
-	TRBD1	TRBV7-8	TRBJ1-2	TGTGCCAGCAGCTCCACAGGACAGGGGAGGGGACACCCCTATGGCTACACCTTC	CASSSTGQGRGHPYGYTF
-	TRBD1	TRBV25-1	TRBJ2-5	TGTGCCAGCAGCCAGCCAGGGGGCGTGGAGACCCAGTACTTC	CASSQPGGVETQYF
-	-	TRBV30	TRBJ1-4	TGTGCCTGGAGTGTGAAGACCACTGCGGGGGAAAAACTGTTTTTT	CAWSVKTTAGEKLFF
-	-	TRBV10-3	TRBJ1-1	TGTGCCATCAGTGTCTCGAACACTGAAGCTTTCTTT	CAISVSNTEAFF
-	TRBD2	TRBV2	TRBJ2-3	TGTGCCAGCTCGATACTAGCGGGGGGTACAGATACGCAGTATTTT	CASSILAGGTDTQYF
-	TRBD1	TRBV11-3	TRBJ1-1	TGTGCCAGCAGCTTAGCGGCAGGGGGCACTGAAGCTTTCTTT	CASSLAAGGTEAFF
-	-	TRBV4-2	TRBJ2-7	TGTGCCAGCAGCCAAGAAGGCAGGGTACCTCACGAGCAGTACTTC	CASSQEGRVPHEQYF
-	-	TRBV30	TRBJ1-5	TGTGCCTGGAGTTCTCAGGGGTTCGACCAGCCCCAGCATTTT	CAWSSQGFDQPQHF
-	TRBD2	TRBV4-1	TRBJ2-3	TGCGCCAGCAGCACGACTAGCGGGGACACAGATACGCAGTATTTT	CASSTTSGDTDTQYF
few	TRBD1	TRBV6-1	TRBJ1-2	TGTGCCAGCAGTGTGCCATGGACAGGGGTTGTTGGAAGCTATGGCTACACCTTC	CASSVPWTGVVGSYGYTF
-	-	TRBV11-3	TRBJ2-7	TGTGCCAGCAGTGTCCGGGGAGTTAAGCAGTACTTC	CASSVRGVKQYF
-	-	TRBV19	TRBJ2-3	TGTGCCAGTAGCGAGGCCAGGGCAGATACGCAGTATTTT	CASSEARADTQYF
once	-	TRBV4-2	TRBJ2-1	TGTGCCAGCAGCCAACACCCAGGGTTAAATGAGCAGTTCTTC	CASSQHPGLNEQFF
-	TRBD1	TRBV19	TRBJ2-2	TGTGCCAGTAGTATAAGGACAGGGTACACCGGGGAGCTGTTTTTT	CASSIRTGYTGELFF
once	-	TRBV11-2	TRBJ2-1	TGTGCCAGCAGCCCGGCGGCCTCTTCCAATGAGCAGTTCTTC	CASSPAASSNEQFF
many	-	TRBV14	TRBJ2-3	TGTGCCAGCAGCCAAGATCATGGCCAATACACAGATACGCAGTATTTT	CASSQDHGQYTDTQYF
-	-	TRBV19	TRBJ1-1	TGTGCCAGTAGTATATGGGTCAGGGTGGGCACTGAAGCTTTCTTT	CASSIWVRVGTEAFF
-	TRBD2	TRBV7-8	TRBJ2-2	TGTGCCAGCAGCCGCCGGGGTAGCGGGGCCACCGGGGAGCTGTTTTTT	CASSRRGSGATGELFF
few	-	TRBV7-2	TRBJ1-1	TGTGCCAGCAGCCGACAGATAACGAACACTGAAGCTTTCTTT	CASSRQITNTEAFF
few	-	TRBV9	TRBJ1-4	TGTGCCAGCAGCGTCGCAGGGGCGGGCAATGAAAAACTGTTTTTT	CASSVAGAGNEKLFF
-	-	TRBV30	TRBJ1-4	TGTGCCTGGGCCCAGGATAATGAAAAACTGTTTTTT	CAWAQDNEKLFF
few	-	TRBV11-3	TRBJ2-5	TGTGCCAGCAGCGCGAATCGTCAAGAGACCCAGTACTTC	CASSANRQETQYF
-	TRBD1	TRBV15	TRBJ2-3	TGTGCCACCAGACAGGGGTTTAACACAGATACGCAGTATTTT	CATRQGFNTDTQYF
once	-	TRBV15	TRBJ2-7	TGTGCCACCGGGTCCGGGGGGCGAAAATACGAGCAGTACTTC	CATGSGGRKYEQYF
-	TRBD2	TRBV2	TRBJ2-3	TGTGCCAGCAGACTAGCGGGGGGCACAGATACGCAGTATTTT	CASRLAGGTDTQYF
-	-	TRBV7-9	TRBJ2-7	TGTGCCAGCAGGCGAGCGACAAGGGGATACGAGCAGTACTTC	CASRRATRGYEQYF
once	-	TRBV4-1	TRBJ2-7	TGCGCCAGCAGCCAAGATATGAGGGGGTACCGCTCATATTTC	CASSQDMRGYRSYF
-	-	TRBV5-4	TRBJ2-6	TGTGCCAGCAGCTTGTATGGTGTTAGGAATGACGGGTCTGGGGCCAACGTCCTGACTTTC	CASSLYGVRNDGSGANVLTF
-	-	TRBV5-1	TRBJ1-1	TGCGCCAGCAGCTTGGACAGGGTGGGCACTGAAGCTTTCTTT	CASSLDRVGTEAFF
-	TRBD1	TRBV6-1	TRBJ1-6	TGTGCCATTGAGCCGGGACAGGGATATTCACCCCTCCACTTT	CAIEPGQGYSPLHF
few	-	TRBV5-5	TRBJ2-7	TGTGCCAGCAGCTTGGTACCCGATGGGGGCGAGGACGAGCAGTACTTC	CASSLVPDGGEDEQYF
-	-	TRBV4-3	TRBJ2-5	TGCGCCAGCCTAGGTTCGACTAGACAAGAGACCCAGTACTTC	CASLGSTRQETQYF
-	-	TRBV4-3	TRBJ2-7	TGCGCCAGCAGCCAAGATCGAGGTTACTCCTACGAGCAGTACTTC	CASSQDRGYSYEQYF
-	-	TRBV4-3	TRBJ2-1	TGCGCCAGCAGCCAAGATGGTGGGGGGTGTGAGCAGTTCTTC	CASSQDGGGCEQFF
few	-	TRBV18	TRBJ2-3	TGTGCCAGCTCACCAAGGAGGGGCACAGATACGCAGTATTTT	CASSPRRGTDTQYF
-	-	TRBV4-1	TRBJ2-7	TGCGCCAGCAGCCACTTCATGGGGGGAGGGGGAAACTACGAGCAGTACTTC	CASSHFMGGGGNYEQYF
-	-	TRBV7-9	TRBJ1-2	TGTGCCAGCAGCCCACTTCTGTTTATTGGCTACACCTTC	CASSPLLFIGYTF
-	TRBD1	TRBV5-8	TRBJ1-1	TGTGCCAGCAGCCCCCGGACAGGGGGAAACACTGAAGCTTTCTTT	CASSPRTGGNTEAFF